These 6 T cell receptor beta chains originate from one sample sequenced in a study of T cells in Graves' hyperthyroidism and ophthalmopathy. Researchers amplified the TCR beta CDR3 regions from RNA transcripts. Carried out on the TCR CDR3, a first-round RT-PCR used the HTBI primer set. One entry per CDR3 protein, called by TCRdb with MiXCR from the multiplex PCR reads. The sample includes 400,000 to 600,000 distinct CDR3 sequences, 20% to 25% of them seen just once. The material sequenced was blood. The receptor set was obtained from a man younger than 35 with Graves' hyperthyroidism.

The genes are TRBV12-3 or TRBV12-4 and TRBJ1-2; D unresolved. The CDR3 runs 12 residues. Trimming cost V 6 bases and J 7 bases, with 12 bases left between them. CDR3 sequence reads: CASSVGFLGYTF. The CDR3 coding sequence is TGTGCCAGCAGCGTAGGGTTTCTTGGCTACACCTTC.

V gene TRBV11-2 combines with J gene TRBJ2-5, with D perhaps assigned TRBD1 or TRBD2 (6 bases each). V was pared by 1 base and J by 3 bases, with 18 bases between. The V gene's germline CDR1 is SGHAT and CDR2 FQNNGV. CDR3 size: 17 residues. The CDR3 DNA is TGTGCCAGCAGCTTAGTCCCCGGGGGCTCACCCGAAGAGACCCAGTACTTC. It codes for CASSLVPGGSPEETQYF.

This clonotype was seen a few times. The chain recombines TRBV20-1 with TRBJ1-6; D is uncertain. The CDR3 length is 13 residues. V lost 2 bases and J 0 bases, leaving 2 bases between the germline ends. Germline V CDR1 and CDR2: DFQATT, SNEGSKA (reference sequence). The CDR3 coding sequence is TGCAGTGCTAGATTCTCCTATAATTCACCCCTCCACTTT. Translation: CSARFSYNSPLHF.

Many counts were recorded for this clonotype. The V and J genes are TRBV19 and TRBJ1-5, with D perhaps TRBD1 (6 bases). The CDR3 spans 15 residues. Trimming pared 11 bases from V and 0 bases from J, leaving 17 bases between. Germline values: CDR1 LNHDA, CDR2 SQIVND (reference sequence). The CDR3 DNA sequence: TGTGCCTCTACCATGGAGGGGGATAGCAATCAGCCCCAGCATTTT. Its translation: CASTMEGDSNQPQHF.

This clonotype was picked up many times. V and J are TRBV6-2 or TRBV6-3 and TRBJ2-7, with TRBD2 matching 7 bases. CDR1 and CDR2 (germline): MNHEY, SVGEGT. The CDR3 spans 15 residues. V was pared by 1 base and J by 0 bases, with 3 bases of the junction left unmatched. The CDR3 coding sequence is TGTGCCAGCAGTTACTATAGCGGGTCCTCCTACGAGCAGTACTTC. It yields the protein CASSYYSGSSYEQYF.

At least ten counts were recorded for this clonotype. The chain recombines TRBV20-1 with TRBJ2-5; 8 bases match TRBD1. This CDR3 is 17 amino acids long. The germline gives CDR1 DFQATT, CDR2 SNEGSKA (reference sequence). In DNA, the CDR3 is TGCAGCGTACCCGGGGCAGGGGGCGCGGTTTACCAAGAGACCCAGTACTTC. The encoded protein is CSVPGAGGAVYQETQYF.